Below, 29 T cell receptor beta chains from the same sample are listed, as sequenced in a study of CD8+CD57+ T cells in acquired aplastic anemia. The template for TCR beta VDJ and CDR3 sequence profiling was genomic DNA. Via MiXCR, TCRdb re-called the reads, giving one row per CDR3 protein. The profile shows about 210,000 distinct CDR3 sequences, 61% of them singletons. Sequences were obtained from sorted CD4+, CD8+, or CD8+CD57+ T cells (not recorded which) from PBMCs. These receptors were collected from a human donor in good health.

The chain carries TRBV20-1 and TRBJ2-7; 7 bases align to TRBD1. V dropped 6 bases and J dropped 3; count of bases not matched to a gene: 17. CDR1 DFQATT and CDR2 SNEGSKA come from the germline V gene (reference sequence). The CDR3 contains 16 residues. CDR3 region: CSASSGLTGQGYEQYF. CDR3 bases: TGCAGTGCCAGCAGTGGTCTGACAGGGCAAGGCTACGAGCAGTACTTC.

The sample holds one count of this clonotype. The chain employs TRBV5-1 and TRBJ2-1, with 11 bases identical to TRBD2. The CDR3 is 14 amino acids. Germline V CDR1 and CDR2: SGHRS, YFSETQ. The V segment lost 4 bases and the J segment 13 bases; nucleotides outside the gene matches: 10. In DNA, the CDR3 is TGCGCCAGCAGCGTAGGGTCTAGCGGGAGGTCACAGTTCTTC. The encoded protein is CASSVGSSGRSQFF.

J is TRBJ1-4 and V is TRBV20-1, with TRBD1 matching 8 bases. V was pared by 5 bases and J by 3 bases, with 5 bases of the junction left unmatched. From germline, CDR1 is DFQATT and CDR2 SNEGSKA (reference sequence). This CDR3 spans 14 amino acids. CDR3 coding DNA: TGCAGTGCTCGCCGACAGGGGTCTAATGAAAAACTGTTTTTT. It codes for CSARRQGSNEKLFF.

This chain links TRBV24-1 with TRBJ2-7; 8 bases align to TRBD1. The CDR3 length is 14 residues. J was trimmed by 1 base and V by 9 bases; bases with no gene match: 7. Germline V gene sequence: CDR1 KGHDR, CDR2 SFDVKD. The CDR3 sequence is CATSSGQVSYEQYF. The CDR3, as DNA: TGTGCCACCTCGTCGGGACAGGTGTCCTACGAGCAGTACTTC.

V is TRBV10-3 and J is TRBJ2-3; 15 nucleotides align to TRBD2. V was clipped by 7 bases and J by 8 bases; unmatched bases: 4. This CDR3 spans 14 amino acids. Germline lookup yields CDR1 ENHRY and CDR2 SYGVKD. The CDR3 sequence is CAITGLAGGGTQYF. In nucleotides, the CDR3 is TGTGCCATCACCGGACTAGCGGGAGGGGGTACGCAGTATTTT.

This sequence joins TRBV5-5 and TRBJ2-5; 14 nucleotides align to TRBD2. The CDR3 spans 16 residues. CDR1 is SGHKS and CDR2 is YYEKEE in the germline V gene (reference sequence). After removal of 2 bases from V and 5 bases from J, the junction contained 5 bases not matched to a gene. As DNA, the CDR3 is TGTGCCAGCAGCTTAAGACTAGCGGGGGGGCGGGAGACCCAGTACTTC. It encodes CASSLRLAGGRETQYF.

This clonotype was observed a few times. V gene TRBV24-1 combines with J gene TRBJ2-3; D perhaps matches TRBD2 (6 bases). V was clipped by 6 bases and J by 5 bases, with 26 bases between them. CDR3 length: 18 residues. In germline, CDR1 is KGHDR, CDR2 SFDVKD. The CDR3: CATSLGTDTGDWGDTQYF. Here the CDR3 DNA reads TGTGCCACCAGTTTAGGGACGGACACCGGGGACTGGGGAGATACGCAGTATTTT.

This chain joins TRBV6-5 and TRBJ2-7; TRBD1 aligns across 7 bases. CDR1 is MNHEY, CDR2 SVGAGI, per germline. The CDR3 contains 14 residues. The J segment lost 5 bases and the V segment lost 2 bases, leaving 6 bases of the junction unmatched. Here the CDR3 DNA reads TGTGCCAGCAGTTACGCCGGACAGGTTCACGAGCAGTACTTC. It yields the protein CASSYAGQVHEQYF.

The chain is built from TRBV7-6 and TRBJ1-2; D not certain. V shed 2 bases and J shed 6 bases, with 25 bases lying between them. CDR1 SGHVS and CDR2 FNYEAQ come from the germline V gene. The CDR3 covers 18 residues. The CDR3 region has the DNA TGTGCCAGCAGCTTACTCCGGGATCCAGACACGGACGTAAATGGCTACACCTTC. Encoded protein: CASSLLRDPDTDVNGYTF.

This chain connects TRBV20-1 to TRBJ2-3; D remains unclear. V gave up 3 bases and J gave up 0 bases, with 4 bases separating them. The CDR3 length is 12 residues. Germline values: CDR1 DFQATT, CDR2 SNEGSKA (reference sequence). For the CDR3, the DNA is TGCAGTGCTAGCGGGAGCACAGATACGCAGTATTTT. Translated: CSASGSTDTQYF.

This clonotype has ten or more counts. The J gene is TRBJ2-7, the V gene TRBV15; a possible D gene is TRBD2 (6 bases). Germline V gene sequence: CDR1 LNHNV, CDR2 YYDKDF (reference sequence). This CDR3 comprises 14 residues. The V end was cut by 0 bases, the J end by 2 bases, with 8 bases between. CDR3 bases: TGTGCCACCAGCAGAGAGGGACTCACCTACGAGCAGTACTTC. It yields the protein CATSREGLTYEQYF. Complete variable domain (other parts from reference TRBV15 and TRBJ2-7): DAMVIQNPRYQVTQFGKPVTLSCSQTLNHNVMYWYQQKSSQAPKLLFHYYDKDFNNEADTPDNFQSRRPNTSFCFLDIRSPGLGDTAMYLCATSREGLTYEQYFGPGTRLTVT.

This clonotype was recorded at least ten times. The chain recombines TRBV14 with TRBJ2-2, with 7 bases that match TRBD2. The CDR3 sequence is 16 residues long. Per germline, CDR1 SGHDN and CDR2 FVKESK. The J segment lost 0 bases and the V segment lost 4 bases, leaving 5 bases of the junction unmatched. The CDR3 DNA follows: TGTGCCAGCAGCCCCCGACTAGCAGCGAACACCGGGGAGCTGTTTTTT. Translated: CASSPRLAANTGELFF.

In this sample, this clonotype is medium-sized. The chain links TRBV20-1 to TRBJ2-5; 8 bases are a match to TRBD1. Looked up from germline, CDR1 is DFQATT and CDR2 is SNEGSKA (reference sequence). The CDR3 covers 13 residues. J lost 0 bases, V lost 6 bases, and 3 bases had no gene match. The CDR3 loop reads CSARDRYQETQYF. The CDR3 nucleotides read TGCAGTGCAAGGGACAGGTACCAAGAGACCCAGTACTTC.

The chain links TRBV12-5 to TRBJ2-7, with D uncertain. Per germline, CDR1 LGHNT and CDR2 FRNRAP. This CDR3 region has 14 residues. The germline V and J ends were trimmed by 3 bases and 5 bases, with 14 bases remaining between them. The CDR3 DNA reads as TGTGCTAGTGGTTTCCTCGGGTTGGTGGACGAGCAGTACTTC. As protein: CASGFLGLVDEQYF. The full variable domain, its missing parts supplied by reference TRBV12-5 and TRBJ2-7, is DARVTQTPRHKVTEMGQEVTMRCQPILGHNTVFWYRQTMMQGLELLAYFRNRAPLDDSGMPKDRFSAEMPDATLATLKIQPSEPRDSAVYFCASGFLGLVDEQYFGPGTRLTVT.

There are many counts of this clonotype. This chain uses TRBV30 with TRBJ1-2, with D hard to call. V lost 6 bases to trimming and J lost 8 bases, with 10 bases between them. Germline V lookup: CDR1 GTSNPN, CDR2 SVGIG (reference sequence). CDR3 length equals 10 residues. This CDR3 is CACMSRGYTF. CDR3 in DNA: TGTGCCTGTATGAGTCGCGGCTACACCTTC.

V is TRBV24-1 and J is TRBJ2-2; D might be TRBD1 (6 bases). V was clipped by 4 bases and J by 1 base, with 12 bases between them. The CDR3 is 16 amino acids. Germline-derived CDR1 and CDR2 are KGHDR and SFDVKD. The CDR3 DNA follows: TGTGCCACCAGTGACCCCCAGACAGGGAACACCGGGGAGCTGTTTTTT. Amino acid sequence: CATSDPQTGNTGELFF.

The chain combines TRBV7-6 with TRBJ2-1; the match to TRBD2 covers 11 bases. The CDR3 contains 20 residues. V lost 0 bases, J lost 1 base, and 11 bases stayed unmatched. Germline CDR1 reads SGHVS; CDR2 reads FNYEAQ. In nucleotides, the CDR3 is TGTGCCAGCAGCTTAGCGGTAGGGATAGCGGGGGGGCATTCCTACAATGAGCAGTTCTTC. It translates to CASSLAVGIAGGHSYNEQFF.

Only a few counts were recorded for this clonotype. The chain is built from TRBV20-1 and TRBJ2-7; tentatively, D is TRBD1 (5 bases). The V end lost 3 bases, the J end lost 1 base, and 10 bases lay between the germline ends. This CDR3 spans 13 amino acids. Germline CDR1 reads DFQATT; CDR2 reads SNEGSKA (reference sequence). The DNA of the CDR3 is TGCAGTGCTAGTAGCAGGGCGTCCTACGAGCAGTACTTC. Translated, it gives CSASSRASYEQYF.

This clonotype was found many times. This chain joins TRBV12-3 or TRBV12-4 and TRBJ1-2, with TRBD1 matching over 7 bases. With V trimmed by 5 bases and J by 8 bases, 8 bases remained unmatched. The CDR3 is 13 amino acids. The CDR3 DNA is TGTGCCAGCAGTCAGACAGGGAGGGTAGGCTACACCTTC. Protein product: CASSQTGRVGYTF.

This clonotype has just a few counts. The chain joins TRBV29-1 to TRBJ2-7, with 8 bases aligning to TRBD2. V lost 5 bases to trimming and J lost 4 bases; unmatched junction nucleotides: 13. This CDR3 has 15 residues. Germline V gives CDR1 SQVTM, CDR2 ANQGSEA. The CDR3 sequence is CSVWGSGGRLYEQYF. CDR3 nucleotides: TGCAGCGTTTGGGGCTCGGGGGGGCGCTTGTACGAGCAGTACTTC.

This rearrangement joins TRBV2 to TRBJ2-3, with TRBD2 matching 7 bases. This CDR3 is 14 amino acids long. The V gene end was trimmed by 2 bases and the J gene end by 5 bases; junction bases not matched to a gene: 4. Germline CDR1 is SNHLY and CDR2 is FYNNEI. The CDR3 loop is CASSESWEGDTQYF. CDR3 sequence (DNA): TGTGCCAGCAGTGAATCTTGGGAGGGAGATACGCAGTATTTT.

The chain employs TRBV9 and TRBJ2-3, with 14 bases fitting TRBD2. The CDR3 sequence is 17 residues long. Trimming at V came to 2 bases and at J to 4 bases, leaving 6 bases not matched to a gene. The germline gives CDR1 SGDLS, CDR2 YYNGEE. CDR3 residues: CASSVGLAGVGSDTQYF. The CDR3 DNA is TGTGCCAGCAGCGTGGGACTAGCGGGAGTCGGGTCAGATACGCAGTATTTT. Based on the CDR3 plus reference TRBV9 and TRBJ2-3, the full variable domain is DSGVTQTPKHLITATGQRVTLRCSPRSGDLSVYWYQQSLDQGLQFLIQYYNGEERAKGNILERFSAQQFPDLHSELNLSSLELGDSALYFCASSVGLAGVGSDTQYFGPGTRLTVL.

This clonotype appeared once. This chain uses TRBV2 with TRBJ1-1; D gene ambiguous. Per the germline V gene, CDR1 is SNHLY and CDR2 is FYNNEI. This CDR3 has 11 residues. The V end lost 8 bases, the J end lost 4 bases, and 8 bases lay between the germline ends. The CDR3 sequence is CASRMGTEAFF. The DNA for the CDR3 is TGTGCCAGCCGGATGGGCACTGAAGCTTTCTTT.

This clonotype came up a few times. The chain uses TRBV7-6 and TRBJ2-1; 12 bases align to TRBD2. The CDR3 length is 14 residues. Germline trimming cut 10 bases from V and 5 bases from J; bases unmatched to any gene: 6. CDR1 is SGHVS and CDR2 is FNYEAQ in the germline V gene. CDR3: CATASGGANNEQFF. In DNA, the CDR3 is TGTGCCACCGCTAGCGGGGGGGCAAACAATGAGCAGTTCTTC.

In regard to this clonotype: A much larger clone lies one base from this, so it may be a read error. The chain is built from TRBV6-9 and TRBJ1-2; D possibly corresponds to TRBD1 (5 bases). Germline V CDR1 and CDR2: MNHGY, SVAAGI. Trimming stripped 4 bases from V and 4 bases from J, with 25 bases between. The CDR3 loop spans 18 amino acids. Written as DNA, the CDR3 is TGTGCCAGCAGTTCCCCGGGGGTCCGGGGCTTCCCTATCTATGGCTACACCTTC. Translated, it gives CASSSPGVRGFPIYGYTF.

This chain uses TRBV2 with TRBJ2-1, with 7 bases matching TRBD2. There are 15 residues in the CDR3. Trimming at V came to 6 bases and at J to 0 bases, leaving 5 bases not matched to a gene. Germline CDR1 reads SNHLY; CDR2 reads FYNNEI. CDR3 region: CASRERTSSYNEQFF. CDR3 DNA: TGTGCCAGCAGGGAGAGGACTAGCTCCTACAATGAGCAGTTCTTC.

This clonotype showed up many times. Its ends do not fully match the called genes, so a read error is possible. V usage is TRBV7-6 and J usage is TRBJ2-2, with 10 bases matching TRBD1. This CDR3 has 16 amino acids. The germline gives CDR1 SGHVS, CDR2 FNYEAQ. CDR3 amino acids: CANSSSDRGLAGELFF. The CDR3 DNA reads TGTGCCAACAGCTCCTCCGACAGGGGGCTTGCCGGGGAGCTGTTTTTT.

The V and J genes are TRBV7-9 and TRBJ2-1; 7 bases match TRBD2. This CDR3 spans 14 amino acids. Germline-derived CDR1 and CDR2 are SEHNR and FQNEAQ (reference sequence). V dropped 10 bases and J dropped 6; count of bases not matched to a gene: 12. The CDR3 DNA is TGTGCCACCAGTGATTCGACTAGCAGCAATGAGCAGTTCTTC. As protein: CATSDSTSSNEQFF. Using reference TRBV7-9 and TRBJ2-1 for the parts outside the CDR3, the full variable domain is DTGVSQNPRHKITKRGQNVTFRCDPISEHNRLYWYRQTLGQGPEFLTYFQNEAQLEKSRLLSDRFSAERPKGSFSTLEIQRTEQGDSAMYLCATSDSTSSNEQFFGPGTRLTVL.

This clonotype was picked up a small number of times. The rearrangement joins TRBV7-6 to TRBJ1-5, with 11 nucleotides matching TRBD1. The CDR3 totals 17 residues. V shed 5 bases, J shed 3 bases, and the junction held 9 bases outside the gene matches. The germline V gene has CDR1 SGHVS and CDR2 FNYEAQ. In DNA form, the CDR3 reads TGTGCCAGCAGCGAAGGGTGGGACAGGGGGTTCAATCAGCCCCAGCATTTT. Protein: CASSEGWDRGFNQPQHF.